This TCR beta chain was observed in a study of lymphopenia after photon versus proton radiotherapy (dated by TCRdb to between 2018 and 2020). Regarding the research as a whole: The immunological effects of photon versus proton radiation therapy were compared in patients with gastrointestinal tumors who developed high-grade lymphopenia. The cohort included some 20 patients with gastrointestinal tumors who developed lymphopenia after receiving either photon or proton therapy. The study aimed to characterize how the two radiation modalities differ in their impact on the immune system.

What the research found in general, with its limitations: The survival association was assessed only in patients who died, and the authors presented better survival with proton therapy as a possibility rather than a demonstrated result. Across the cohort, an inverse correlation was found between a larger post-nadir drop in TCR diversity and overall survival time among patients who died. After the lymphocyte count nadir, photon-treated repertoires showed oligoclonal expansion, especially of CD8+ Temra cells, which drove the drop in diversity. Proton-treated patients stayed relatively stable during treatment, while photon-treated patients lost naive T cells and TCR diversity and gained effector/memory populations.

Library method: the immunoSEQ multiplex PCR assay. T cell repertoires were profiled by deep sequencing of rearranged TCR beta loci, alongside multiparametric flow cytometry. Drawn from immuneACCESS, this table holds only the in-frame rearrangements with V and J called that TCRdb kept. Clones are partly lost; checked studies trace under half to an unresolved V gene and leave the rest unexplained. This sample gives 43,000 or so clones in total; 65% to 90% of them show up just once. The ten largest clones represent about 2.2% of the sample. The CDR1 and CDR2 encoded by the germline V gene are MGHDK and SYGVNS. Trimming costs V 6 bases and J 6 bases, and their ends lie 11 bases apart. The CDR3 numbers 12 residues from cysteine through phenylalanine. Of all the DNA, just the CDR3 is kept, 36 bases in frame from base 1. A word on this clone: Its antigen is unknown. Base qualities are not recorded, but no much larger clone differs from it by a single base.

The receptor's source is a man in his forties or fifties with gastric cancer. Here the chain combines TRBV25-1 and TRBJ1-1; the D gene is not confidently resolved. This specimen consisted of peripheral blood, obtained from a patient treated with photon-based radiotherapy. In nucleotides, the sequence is TGTGCCAGCAGAGGGCAAGACTCTGAAGCTTTCTTT. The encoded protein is CASRGQDSEAFF. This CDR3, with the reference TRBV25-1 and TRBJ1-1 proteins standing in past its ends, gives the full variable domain EADIYQTPRYLVIGTGKKITLECSQTMGHDKMYWYQQDPGMELHLIHYSYGVNSTEKGDLSSESTVSRIRTEHFPLTLESARPSHTSQYLCASRGQDSEAFFGQGTRLTVV.